Below are 7 T cell receptor beta chains sequenced from a single sample in a study of graft-versus-host responses after intestinal transplantation. For these receptors, no antigen is known. Measured with immunoSEQ multiplex PCR; TCRdb has only the in-frame clones, and not every one. The sample has under 45,000 clones; around 94% are singletons. Sequences were derived from unstimulated CD4+ T cells sorted from spleen or lymph node cells, sampled before transplant. The receptors derive from a human donor who was the organ donor for an intestinal transplant.

The gene calls are TRBV19 and TRBJ1-1; D is possibly TRBD1 (6 bases). Deletions cut 5 bases from V and 10 bases from J, with 14 bases between. The CDR3 loop spans 12 amino acids. The germline CDR1 and CDR2 sequences are LNHDA and SQIVND (reference sequence). The CDR3 DNA reads as TGTGCCAGTAGTCCCCCCGGCAGGGGAGCTTTCTTT. Amino acid sequence: CASSPPGRGAFF.

This chain links TRBV25-1 with TRBJ1-1; 7 bases agree with TRBD1. The V gene's germline CDR1 is MGHDK and CDR2 SYGVNS. There are 17 residues in the CDR3. Germline trimming cut 7 bases from V and 4 bases from J; bases unmatched to any gene: 18. The CDR3 sequence is CASIPSTGMQGSTEAFF. The CDR3 nucleotides read TGTGCCAGCATTCCCTCGACAGGGATGCAAGGTAGCACTGAAGCTTTCTTT.

The chain has TRBV19 and TRBJ1-4; TRBD1 matches at 8 bases. Trimming took 5 bases from V and 7 from J; bases not matched to a gene: 6. There are 14 residues in the CDR3. Germline-derived CDR1 and CDR2 are LNHDA and SQIVND (reference sequence). CDR3 loop: CASSYRGVGEKLFF. As DNA, the CDR3 is TGTGCCAGTAGTTACAGGGGGGTCGGTGAAAAACTGTTTTTT.

This clone was found once. The chain carries TRBV6-1 and TRBJ1-2, with a possible D match to TRBD1 (6 bases). This CDR3 is 14 amino acids long. The V gene lost 5 bases and the J gene lost 5 bases, with 15 bases spanning the gap. Germline V lookup: CDR1 MNHNS, CDR2 SASEGT. The CDR3 nucleotides are TGTGCCAGCAGTTCTCTCACAGGGAGGTATGGCTACACCTTC. Translation gives CASSSLTGRYGYTF.

The V gene is TRBV7-2, the J gene TRBJ2-4; TRBD2 matches 8 bases. J was trimmed by 7 bases and V by 6 bases; bases with no gene match: 8. This CDR3 region has 14 residues. Germline V gives CDR1 SGHTA, CDR2 FQGNSA. CDR3 nucleotide sequence: TGTGCCAGCAGGCCGGGGGGGGAGGTGAACATTCAGTACTTC. Protein product: CASRPGGEVNIQYF. The full variable domain, completed using reference TRBV7-2 and TRBJ2-4, is GAGVSQSPSNKVTEKGKDVELRCDPISGHTALYWYRQSLGQGLEFLIYFQGNSAPDKSGLPSDRFSAERTGGSVSTLTIQRTQQEDSAVYLCASRPGGEVNIQYFGAGTRLSVL.

This sequence joins TRBV5-1 and TRBJ2-1, with TRBD2 identical over 13 bases. J lost 3 bases, V lost 0 bases, and 0 bases had no gene match. CDR1 and CDR2 from the germline V gene are SGHRS and YFSETQ. The CDR3 has 16 residues. CDR3 in DNA: TGCGCCAGCAGCTTGGGACTAGCGGGGGGCTACAATGAGCAGTTCTTC. As protein: CASSLGLAGGYNEQFF.

The V call is TRBV5-4, the J call TRBJ2-2; TRBD1 agrees at 7 bases. The CDR3 sequence is 15 residues long. The germline gives CDR1 SGHNT, CDR2 YYREEE (reference sequence). Trimming removed 2 bases from V and 2 bases from J; junction bases left unmatched: 3. CDR3 nucleotides: TGTGCCAGCAGCTTAGACAGGGATAACACCGGGGAGCTGTTTTTT. It specifies CASSLDRDNTGELFF.